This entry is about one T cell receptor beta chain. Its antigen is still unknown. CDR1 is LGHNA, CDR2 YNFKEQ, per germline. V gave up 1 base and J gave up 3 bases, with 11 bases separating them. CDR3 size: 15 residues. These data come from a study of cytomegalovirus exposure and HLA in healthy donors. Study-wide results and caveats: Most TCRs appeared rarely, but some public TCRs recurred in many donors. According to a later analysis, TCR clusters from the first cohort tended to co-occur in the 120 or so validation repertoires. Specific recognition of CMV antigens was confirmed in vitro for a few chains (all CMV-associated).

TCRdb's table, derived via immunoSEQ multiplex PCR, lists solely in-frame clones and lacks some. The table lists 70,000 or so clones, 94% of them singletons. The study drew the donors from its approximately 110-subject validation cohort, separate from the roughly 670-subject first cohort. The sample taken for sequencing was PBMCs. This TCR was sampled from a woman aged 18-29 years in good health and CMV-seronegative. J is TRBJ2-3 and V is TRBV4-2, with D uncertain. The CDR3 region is CASSQVTDGTDTQYF. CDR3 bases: TGTGCCAGCAGCCAAGTTACCGACGGGACAGATACGCAGTATTTT.